Listed here are 26 T cell receptor beta chains from one sample, sequenced in a study of CD8 T cells in ankylosing spondylitis. Study results and limitations: Blood of patients with ankylosing spondylitis appeared to be characterized by a TCR beta motif of about 8 highly homologous variants.

These receptors have no known antigen. TCRdb reanalysed the 5' RACE reads using MiXCR and keeps one entry per CDR3 protein. The table shows approximately 400,000 distinct CDR3 sequences, with roughly 17% occurring only once. Sequencing input: blood, either unsorted or a sorted T cell fraction (not recorded which). These receptors originate from a male donor with ankylosing spondylitis.

The chain links TRBV5-1 to TRBJ2-1, with D unclear. Germline V gives CDR1 SGHRS, CDR2 YFSETQ. V was shortened by 0 bases and J by 9 bases, with 10 bases between the two germline ends. The CDR3 contains 13 residues. The CDR3 sequence is CASSLGEQAEQFF. In DNA form, the CDR3 reads TGCGCCAGCAGCTTGGGTGAGCAGGCTGAGCAGTTCTTC.

The CDR3 reads CSVGYTGKNIQYF. CDR3 nucleotide sequence: TGCAGCGTGGGGTATACGGGCAAAAACATTCAGTACTTC. The gene calls are TRBV29-1 and TRBJ2-4; D is uncertain. With 6 bases removed from V and 3 bases from J, the gap between germline ends came to 12 bases. Per germline, CDR1 SQVTM and CDR2 ANQGSEA. CDR3 length: 13 residues. Full variable domain (remainder filled in from reference TRBV29-1 and TRBJ2-4): SAVISQKPSRDICQRGTSLTIQCQVDSQVTMMFWYRQQPGQSLTLIATANQGSEATYESGFVIDKFPISRPNLTFSTLTVSNMSPEDSSIYLCSVGYTGKNIQYFGAGTRLSVL.

The chain joins TRBV29-1 to TRBJ2-3; TRBD1 matches at 11 bases. The J segment lost 4 bases and the V segment lost 1 base, leaving 4 bases of the junction unmatched. Germline V gene lookup returns CDR1 SQVTM and CDR2 ANQGSEA. The CDR3 is 15 residues long. In nucleotides, the CDR3 is TGCAGCGTTGAAGGGGGACAGGGGGTGGCAGATACGCAGTATTTT. It yields the protein CSVEGGQGVADTQYF.

The table lists this clonotype with a count of one. V is TRBV7-2 and J is TRBJ2-5, with 9 bases fitting TRBD1. J lost 5 bases, V lost 1 base, and 5 bases had no gene match. CDR1 and CDR2 (germline): SGHTA, FQGNSA. The CDR3 consists of 15 residues. CDR3 in DNA: TGTGCCAGCAGCTTAGTAGGACAGGGGTATGAGACCCAGTACTTC. Its protein product is CASSLVGQGYETQYF. The entire variable domain, with the rest obtained from reference TRBV7-2 and TRBJ2-5, is as follows: GAGVSQSPSNKVTEKGKDVELRCDPISGHTALYWYRQSLGQGLEFLIYFQGNSAPDKSGLPSDRFSAERTGGSVSTLTIQRTQQEDSAVYLCASSLVGQGYETQYFGPGTRLLVL.

This clonotype has only a few counts. The V gene is TRBV29-1, the J gene TRBJ2-6; the match to TRBD1 covers 9 bases. V lost 6 bases to trimming and J lost 0 bases; unmatched junction nucleotides: 12. The V gene's germline CDR1 is SQVTM and CDR2 ANQGSEA. This CDR3 comprises 18 residues. In nucleotides, the CDR3 is TGCAGCGTCCCCAGCGTGGGACAGGGAGTCTCTGGGGCCAACGTCCTGACTTTC. It is translated as CSVPSVGQGVSGANVLTF.

At least ten counts were recorded for this clonotype. The chain uses TRBV4-2 and TRBJ2-1; no clear D gene. In germline, CDR1 is LGHNA, CDR2 YNFKEQ. The CDR3 is made up of 16 amino acids. Trimming left V 0 bases short and J 3 bases short, with 12 bases between. The CDR3 protein is CASSQEDARNYNEQFF. In DNA, the CDR3 is TGTGCCAGCAGCCAAGAGGACGCCAGGAACTACAATGAGCAGTTCTTC.

The sample holds a few counts of this clonotype. This chain uses TRBV11-2 with TRBJ2-2, with 9 positions matching TRBD1. The germline gives CDR1 SGHAT, CDR2 FQNNGV. The CDR3 consists of 16 residues. The junction had 4 bases not matched to a gene; V was cut back by 2 bases and J by 3 bases. The DNA of the CDR3 is TGTGCCAGCAGCTTAACAGGGGGCAGGGACACCGGGGAGCTGTTTTTT. This translates into CASSLTGGRDTGELFF.

This clonotype was counted only a few times. The chain is built from TRBV7-9 and TRBJ1-3; possible D gene TRBD1, 5 bases. Germline values: CDR1 SEHNR, CDR2 FQNEAQ (reference sequence). The germline V and J ends were trimmed by 4 bases and 5 bases, with 21 bases remaining between them. The CDR3 length is 17 residues. The CDR3 spells CASSSYGTPQGRNTIYF. As DNA, the CDR3 is TGTGCCAGCAGCTCATATGGCACGCCCCAGGGTAGAAACACCATATATTTT.

This rearrangement joins TRBV5-1 to TRBJ2-2; D gene unclear. The CDR3 is 14 residues long. The germline V gene encodes CDR1 SGHRS and CDR2 YFSETQ. The V gene lost 7 bases and the J gene lost 0 bases, with 10 bases spanning the gap. CDR3 sequence (DNA): TGCGCCAGCCAATCCCCAACGAACACCGGGGAGCTGTTTTTT. Encoded protein: CASQSPTNTGELFF.

The rearrangement uses TRBV7-9 and TRBJ2-6; D gene unclear. Germline V gene lookup returns CDR1 SEHNR and CDR2 FQNEAQ (reference sequence). The CDR3 sequence is 15 residues long. V was pared by 3 bases and J by 2 bases, with 8 bases between. The CDR3 DNA reads TGTGCCAGCAGCTTTATAGGGACTGGGGCCAACGTCCTGACTTTC. It yields the protein CASSFIGTGANVLTF.

The rearrangement uses TRBV6-1 and TRBJ2-1; 8 bases fit TRBD1. The CDR3 is 15 amino acids. Germline V lookup: CDR1 MNHNS, CDR2 SASEGT. V lost 8 bases to trimming and J lost 8 bases; unmatched junction nucleotides: 14. CDR3 DNA: TGTGCCAGCTCGTTGCGGGCAGGGGGCCGGGATGAGCAGTTCTTC. Translated: CASSLRAGGRDEQFF.

This chain connects TRBV2 to TRBJ1-5; 7 bases agree with TRBD1. The trim removed 7 bases at V and 4 bases at J, leaving 10 bases unmatched. Per the germline V gene, CDR1 is SNHLY and CDR2 is FYNNEI. This CDR3 region has 15 residues. The CDR3 loop is CASMQTRDSNQPQHF. In DNA, the CDR3 is TGTGCCAGCATGCAGACCCGGGACAGTAATCAGCCCCAGCATTTT.

This sequence joins TRBV20-1 and TRBJ2-2, with unresolved D. The CDR3 spans 15 residues. Germline V gene data show CDR1 as DFQATT and CDR2 as SNEGSKA (reference sequence). Between the trimmed V and J ends, which lost 4 bases and 4 bases, there was a span of 16 bases. The CDR3: CSAMTGTPGTGELFF. The CDR3 region has the DNA TGCAGTGCTATGACGGGCACCCCGGGCACCGGGGAGCTGTTTTTT.

This clonotype was picked up many times. The chain uses TRBV10-3 and TRBJ2-7; 8 positions agree with TRBD1. J was trimmed by 6 bases and V by 0 bases; bases with no gene match: 4. Germline CDR1 is ENHRY and CDR2 is SYGVKD. This CDR3 contains 14 residues. The CDR3 nucleotides read TGTGCCATCAGTGAGTCCCGTGGACAGGGCGAGCAGTACTTC. Amino acid sequence: CAISESRGQGEQYF.

This sequence joins TRBV30 and TRBJ2-5; D is unresolved. V lost 1 base and J lost 2, with 2 bases in between. Germline V lookup: CDR1 GTSNPN, CDR2 SVGIG (reference sequence). CDR3 length: 11 amino acids. For the CDR3, the DNA is TGTGCCTGGAGTGGGCAAGAGACCCAGTACTTC. Amino acid sequence: CAWSGQETQYF.

The table lists this clonotype with a few counts. The CDR3 spells CSATSGTGVVYGYTF. Written as DNA, the CDR3 is TGCAGTGCTACATCCGGGACAGGGGTCGTCTATGGCTACACCTTC. The J gene is TRBJ1-2, the V gene TRBV20-1, with TRBD1 matching over 10 bases. This CDR3 has 15 amino acids. V shed 4 bases, J shed 4 bases, and the junction held 9 bases outside the gene matches. Per the germline V gene, CDR1 is DFQATT and CDR2 is SNEGSKA (reference sequence).

V is TRBV27 and J is TRBJ2-3, with 12 bases matching TRBD2. Germline V gives CDR1 MNHEY, CDR2 SMNVEV (reference sequence). This CDR3 is built from 15 residues. J gave up 3 bases and V 5 bases, and 3 bases lay outside the gene matches. The CDR3 DNA follows: TGTGCCAGCAGTCCTAGCGGGAGGGTGACAGATACGCAGTATTTT. This gives the protein CASSPSGRVTDTQYF.

The chain joins TRBV9 to TRBJ2-3; D perhaps matches TRBD2 (6 bases). The germline V gene has CDR1 SGDLS and CDR2 YYNGEE. Trimming took 4 bases from V and 3 from J, leaving 21 bases between them. This CDR3 has 17 residues. This chain's CDR3 is CASSTTLAVRGTDTQYF. CDR3 sequence (DNA): TGTGCCAGCAGCACGACGTTAGCGGTCCGGGGGACAGATACGCAGTATTTT.

This CDR3 reads CASSRDSNSPLHF. CDR3 sequence (DNA): TGCGCCAGCAGCCGGGACAGCAATTCACCCCTCCACTTT. The chain has TRBV5-1 and TRBJ1-6; TRBD1 matches at 7 bases. Per the germline V gene, CDR1 is SGHRS and CDR2 is YFSETQ. The CDR3 contains 13 residues. J was trimmed by 7 bases and V by 4 bases; bases with no gene match: 2.

This clonotype has just a few counts. The chain employs TRBV9 and TRBJ1-2; TRBD1 matches 7 bases. Per the germline V gene, CDR1 is SGDLS and CDR2 is YYNGEE. CDR3 length: 13 amino acids. The junction had 7 bases not matched to a gene; V was cut back by 4 bases and J by 7 bases. The CDR3 sequence: CASSRDRASGYTF. The CDR3 DNA reads TGTGCCAGCAGCCGTGACAGGGCTAGTGGCTACACCTTC.

This clonotype came up many times. The chain recombines TRBV29-1 with TRBJ2-1; TRBD2 is a possible D gene (7 bases). With 7 bases removed from V and 8 bases from J, the gap between germline ends came to 18 bases. Germline V CDR1 and CDR2: SQVTM, ANQGSEA. The CDR3 has 13 amino acids. CDR3 amino acids: CSGARWGGDEQFF. CDR3 sequence (DNA): TGCAGCGGGGCCCGGTGGGGGGGCGATGAGCAGTTCTTC.

The chain employs TRBV12-3 or TRBV12-4 and TRBJ2-2; TRBD1 matches at 11 bases. The junction had 11 bases not matched to a gene; V was cut back by 8 bases and J by 3 bases. This CDR3 contains 17 residues. CDR3 residues: CASSIGTGGTDTGELFF. DNA of the CDR3: TGTGCCAGCTCAATAGGGACAGGGGGAACGGACACCGGGGAGCTGTTTTTT.

This clonotype has a handful of counts. The gene calls are TRBV7-2 and TRBJ1-5, with D uncertain. The CDR3 contains 12 residues. V was trimmed by 5 bases and J by 4 bases, leaving 6 bases between them. Germline CDR1 reads SGHTA; CDR2 reads FQGNSA. The CDR3 spells CASSAVNQPQHF. The CDR3 DNA is TGTGCCAGCAGCGCCGTAAATCAGCCCCAGCATTTT.

This clonotype was detected only a few times. V usage is TRBV28 and J usage is TRBJ2-7, with TRBD1 matching 7 bases. CDR3 size: 14 residues. The J segment lost 2 bases and the V segment lost 7 bases, leaving 8 bases of the junction unmatched. Germline loops: CDR1 MDHEN, CDR2 SYDVKM. CDR3 sequence: CASTLTGSPYEQYF. The CDR3 DNA sequence: TGTGCCAGCACTTTGACAGGGTCCCCCTACGAGCAGTACTTC.

This clonotype was counted a few times. This chain uses TRBV20-1 with TRBJ2-1; the D is unclear. V was shortened by 3 bases and J by 8 bases, with 8 bases between the two germline ends. CDR1 DFQATT and CDR2 SNEGSKA come from the germline V gene (reference sequence). There are 11 residues in the CDR3. The CDR3 region has the DNA TGCAGTGCTAGGTCTCGCGATGAGCAGTTCTTC. Translating it yields CSARSRDEQFF.

Comment on this clonotype: A junction end diverges from the germline sequence, so it may reflect a read error. The chain combines TRBV3-1 with TRBJ2-3; possibly TRBD2 for D (6 bases). Germline V gives CDR1 LGHDT, CDR2 YNNKEL (reference sequence). The CDR3 contains 15 residues. Here the CDR3 DNA reads TGTGCCAGCAGCCAATTCGAGGGAGGCACAGATTCGCAGTATTTT. It translates to CASSQFEGGTDSQYF.